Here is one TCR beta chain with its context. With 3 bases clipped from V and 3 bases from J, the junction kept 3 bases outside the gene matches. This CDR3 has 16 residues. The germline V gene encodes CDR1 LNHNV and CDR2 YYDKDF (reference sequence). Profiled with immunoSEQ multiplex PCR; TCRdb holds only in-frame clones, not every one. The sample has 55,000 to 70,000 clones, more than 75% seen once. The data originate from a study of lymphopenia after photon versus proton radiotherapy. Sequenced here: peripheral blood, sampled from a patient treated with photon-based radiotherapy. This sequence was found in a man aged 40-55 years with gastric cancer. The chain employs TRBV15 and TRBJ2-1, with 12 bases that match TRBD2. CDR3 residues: CATSRVTSGGYNEQFF. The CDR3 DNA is TGTGCCACCAGCAGGGTGACTAGCGGGGGCTACAATGAGCAGTTCTTC.